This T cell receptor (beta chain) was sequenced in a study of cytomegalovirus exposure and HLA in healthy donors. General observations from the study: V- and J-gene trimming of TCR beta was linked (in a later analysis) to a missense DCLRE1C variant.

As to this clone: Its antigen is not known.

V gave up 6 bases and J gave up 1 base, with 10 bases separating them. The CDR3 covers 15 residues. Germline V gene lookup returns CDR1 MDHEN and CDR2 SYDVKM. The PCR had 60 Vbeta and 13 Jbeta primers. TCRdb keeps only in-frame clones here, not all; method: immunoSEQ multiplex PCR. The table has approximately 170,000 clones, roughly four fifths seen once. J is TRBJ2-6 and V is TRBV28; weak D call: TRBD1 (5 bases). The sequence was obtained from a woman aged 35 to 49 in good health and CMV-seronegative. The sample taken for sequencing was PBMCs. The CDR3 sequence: CASSPQGSGANVLTF. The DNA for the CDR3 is TGTGCCAGCAGCCCGCAGGGTTCTGGGGCCAACGTCCTGACTTTC.